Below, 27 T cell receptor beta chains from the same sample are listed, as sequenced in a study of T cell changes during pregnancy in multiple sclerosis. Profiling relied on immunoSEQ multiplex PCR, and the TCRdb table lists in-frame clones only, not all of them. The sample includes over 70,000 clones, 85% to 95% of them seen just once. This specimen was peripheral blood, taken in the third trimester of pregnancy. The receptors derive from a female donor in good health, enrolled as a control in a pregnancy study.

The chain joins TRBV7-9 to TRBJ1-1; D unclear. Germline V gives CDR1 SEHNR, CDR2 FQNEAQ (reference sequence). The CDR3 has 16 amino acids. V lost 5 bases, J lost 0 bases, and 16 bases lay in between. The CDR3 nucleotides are TGTGCCAGCAGCGAGCATCCCACGATTGTGAACACTGAAGCTTTCTTT. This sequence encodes CASSEHPTIVNTEAFF.

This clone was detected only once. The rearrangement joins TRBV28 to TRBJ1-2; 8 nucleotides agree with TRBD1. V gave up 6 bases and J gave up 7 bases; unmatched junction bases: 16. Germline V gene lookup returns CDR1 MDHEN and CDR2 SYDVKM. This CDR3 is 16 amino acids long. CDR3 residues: CASRTTGQGLFGGYTF. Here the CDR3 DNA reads TGTGCCAGCAGAACAACAGGACAGGGTTTATTCGGTGGCTACACCTTC.

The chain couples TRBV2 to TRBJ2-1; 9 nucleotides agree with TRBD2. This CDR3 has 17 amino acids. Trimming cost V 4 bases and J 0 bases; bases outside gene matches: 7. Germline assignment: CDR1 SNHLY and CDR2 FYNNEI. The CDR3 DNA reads TGTGCCAGCAGTGTGGCTAGCGGGATAAGCTCCTACAATGAGCAGTTCTTC. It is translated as CASSVASGISSYNEQFF.

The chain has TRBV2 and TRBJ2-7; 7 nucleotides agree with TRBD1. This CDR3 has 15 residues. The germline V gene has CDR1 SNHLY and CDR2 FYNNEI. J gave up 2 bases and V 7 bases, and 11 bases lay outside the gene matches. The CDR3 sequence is CASMPFWTGAYEQYF. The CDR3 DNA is TGTGCCAGCATGCCGTTTTGGACAGGTGCCTACGAGCAGTACTTC.

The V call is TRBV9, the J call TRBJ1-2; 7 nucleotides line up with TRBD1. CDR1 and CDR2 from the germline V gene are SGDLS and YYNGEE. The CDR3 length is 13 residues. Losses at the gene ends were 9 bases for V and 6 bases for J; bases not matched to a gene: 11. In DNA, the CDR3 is TGTGCCACCGCACCAGGGGGTAAGGATGGCTACACCTTC. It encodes CATAPGGKDGYTF.

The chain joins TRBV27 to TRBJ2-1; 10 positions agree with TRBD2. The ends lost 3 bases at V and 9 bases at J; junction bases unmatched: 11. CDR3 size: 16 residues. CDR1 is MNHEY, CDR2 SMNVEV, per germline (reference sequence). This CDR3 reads CASSFSGGPTGSEQFF. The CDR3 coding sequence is TGTGCCAGCAGTTTTAGCGGGGGGCCCACGGGGTCTGAGCAGTTCTTC.

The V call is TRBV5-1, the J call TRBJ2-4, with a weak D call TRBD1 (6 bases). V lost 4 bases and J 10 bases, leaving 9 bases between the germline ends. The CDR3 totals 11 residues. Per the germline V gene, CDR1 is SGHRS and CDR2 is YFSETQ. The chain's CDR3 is CASSQGTIQYF. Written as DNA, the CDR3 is TGCGCCAGCAGCCAGGGGACAATTCAGTACTTC.

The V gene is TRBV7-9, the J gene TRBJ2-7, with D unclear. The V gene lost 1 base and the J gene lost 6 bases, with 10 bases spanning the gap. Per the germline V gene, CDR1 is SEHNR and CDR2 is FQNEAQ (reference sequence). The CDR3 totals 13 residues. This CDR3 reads CASSLDSLREQYF. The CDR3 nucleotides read TGTGCCAGCAGCTTAGACAGTCTCCGCGAGCAGTACTTC.

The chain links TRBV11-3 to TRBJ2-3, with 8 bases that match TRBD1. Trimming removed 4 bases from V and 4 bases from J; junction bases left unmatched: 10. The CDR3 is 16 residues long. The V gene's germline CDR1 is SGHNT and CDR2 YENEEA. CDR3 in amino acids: CASSSQGAPKADTQYF. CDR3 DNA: TGTGCCAGCAGCTCGCAGGGGGCGCCGAAGGCAGATACGCAGTATTTT.

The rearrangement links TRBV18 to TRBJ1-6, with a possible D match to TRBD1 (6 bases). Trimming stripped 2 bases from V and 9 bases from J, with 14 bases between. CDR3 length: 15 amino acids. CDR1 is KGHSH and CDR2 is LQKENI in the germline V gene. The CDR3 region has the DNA TGTGCCAGCTCACCATCCCCAGGGGAAGGTTCACCCCTCCACTTT. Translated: CASSPSPGEGSPLHF.

The CDR3 here is CASSHRGRNQPQHF. The DNA of the CDR3 is TGTGCCAGCTCCCACAGGGGGAGGAATCAGCCCCAGCATTTT. This rearrangement joins TRBV6-5 to TRBJ1-5; 8 positions agree with TRBD1. Germline V gene data show CDR1 as MNHEY and CDR2 as SVGAGI. The CDR3 loop spans 14 amino acids. V lost 8 bases to trimming and J lost 4 bases; unmatched junction nucleotides: 7.

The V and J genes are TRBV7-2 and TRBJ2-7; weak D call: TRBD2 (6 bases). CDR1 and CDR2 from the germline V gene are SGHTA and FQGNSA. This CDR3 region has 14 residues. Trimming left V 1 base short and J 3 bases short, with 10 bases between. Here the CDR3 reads CASSLGGSGYEQYF. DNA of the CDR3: TGTGCCAGCAGCTTAGGAGGTAGCGGCTACGAGCAGTACTTC.

CDR3 sequence reads: CATRPTSGGRPLKETQYF. CDR3 in DNA: TGTGCCACCAGACCTACTAGCGGGGGGCGCCCTCTGAAAGAGACCCAGTACTTC. The rearrangement links TRBV15 to TRBJ2-5; TRBD2 matches at 12 bases. V was clipped by 6 bases and J by 3 bases; unmatched bases: 14. Germline CDR1 is LNHNV and CDR2 is YYDKDF (reference sequence). The CDR3 is 18 residues long.

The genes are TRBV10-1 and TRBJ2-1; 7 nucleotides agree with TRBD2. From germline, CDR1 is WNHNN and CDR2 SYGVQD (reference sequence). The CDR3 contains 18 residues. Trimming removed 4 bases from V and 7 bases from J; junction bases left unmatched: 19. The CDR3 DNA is TGCGCCAGCAGTGTTCACCGGGGCGGGAGCAAAAGAGGGAATGAGCAGTTCTTC. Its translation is CASSVHRGGSKRGNEQFF.

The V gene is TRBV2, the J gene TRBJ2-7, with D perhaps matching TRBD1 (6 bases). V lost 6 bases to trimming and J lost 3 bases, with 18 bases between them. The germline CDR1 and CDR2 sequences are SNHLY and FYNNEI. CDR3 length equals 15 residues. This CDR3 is CASRDQTGANYEQYF. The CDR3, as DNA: TGTGCCAGCAGGGATCAGACAGGTGCGAACTACGAGCAGTACTTC.

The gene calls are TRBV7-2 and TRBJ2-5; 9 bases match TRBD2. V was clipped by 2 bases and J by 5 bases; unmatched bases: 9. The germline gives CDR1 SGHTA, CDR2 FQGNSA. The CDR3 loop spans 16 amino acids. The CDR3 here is CASSLFLAGTRETQYF. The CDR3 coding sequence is TGTGCCAGCAGCTTATTTCTAGCGGGGACCAGGGAGACCCAGTACTTC.

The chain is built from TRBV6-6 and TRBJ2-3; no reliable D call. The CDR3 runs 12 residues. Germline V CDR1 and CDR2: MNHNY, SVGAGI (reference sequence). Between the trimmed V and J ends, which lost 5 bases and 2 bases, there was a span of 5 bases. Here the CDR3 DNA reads TGTGCCAGCAGTCCTTCCACAGATACGCAGTATTTT. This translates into CASSPSTDTQYF.

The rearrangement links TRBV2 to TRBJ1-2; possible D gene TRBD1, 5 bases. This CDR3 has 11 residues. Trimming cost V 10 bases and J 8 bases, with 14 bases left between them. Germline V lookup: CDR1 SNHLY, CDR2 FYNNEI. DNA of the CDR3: TGTGCCACCTCAGGGTTGAAGGGCTACACCTTC. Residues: CATSGLKGYTF.

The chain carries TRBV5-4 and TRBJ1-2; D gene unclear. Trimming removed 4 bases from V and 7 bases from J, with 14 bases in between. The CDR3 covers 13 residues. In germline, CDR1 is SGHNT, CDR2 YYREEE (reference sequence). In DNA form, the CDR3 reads TGTGCCAGCAGCCGAGGAGGTCCCGGTGGCTACACCTTC. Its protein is CASSRGGPGGYTF.

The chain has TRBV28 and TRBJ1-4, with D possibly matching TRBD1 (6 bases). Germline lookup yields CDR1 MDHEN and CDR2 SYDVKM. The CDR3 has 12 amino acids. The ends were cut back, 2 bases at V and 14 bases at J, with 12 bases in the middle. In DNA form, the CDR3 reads TGTGCCAGCAGTTTACAGGACAGATCGCTGTTTTTT. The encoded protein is CASSLQDRSLFF.

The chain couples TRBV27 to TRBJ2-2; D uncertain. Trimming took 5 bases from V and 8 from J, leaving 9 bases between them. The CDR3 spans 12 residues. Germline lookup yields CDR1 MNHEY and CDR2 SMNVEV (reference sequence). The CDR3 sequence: CASSRPRGELFF. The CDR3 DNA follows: TGTGCCAGCAGTCGCCCCAGGGGGGAGCTGTTTTTT.

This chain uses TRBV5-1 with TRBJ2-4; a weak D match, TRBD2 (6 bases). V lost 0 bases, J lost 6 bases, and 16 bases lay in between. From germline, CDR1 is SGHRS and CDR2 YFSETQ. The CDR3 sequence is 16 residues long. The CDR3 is CASSLEVGGSGNIQYF. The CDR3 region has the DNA TGCGCCAGCAGCTTGGAAGTGGGGGGATCGGGAAACATTCAGTACTTC.

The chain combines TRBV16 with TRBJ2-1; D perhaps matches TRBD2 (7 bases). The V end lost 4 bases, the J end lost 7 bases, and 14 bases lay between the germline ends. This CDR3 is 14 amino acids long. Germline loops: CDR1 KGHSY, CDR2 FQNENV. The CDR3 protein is CASSPKGGRNEQFF. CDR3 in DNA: TGTGCCAGCAGCCCCAAGGGGGGGAGGAATGAGCAGTTCTTC. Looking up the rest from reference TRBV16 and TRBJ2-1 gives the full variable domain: GEEVAQTPKHLVRGEGQKAKLYCAPIKGHSYVFWYQQVLKNEFKFLISFQNENVFDETGMPKERFSAKCLPNSPCSLEIQATKLEDSAVYFCASSPKGGRNEQFFGPGTRLTVL.

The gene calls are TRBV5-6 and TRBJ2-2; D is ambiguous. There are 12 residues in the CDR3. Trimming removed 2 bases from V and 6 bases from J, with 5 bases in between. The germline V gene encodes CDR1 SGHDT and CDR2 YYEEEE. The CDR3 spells CASSFSAGELFF. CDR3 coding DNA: TGTGCCAGCAGCTTCTCGGCCGGGGAGCTGTTTTTT.

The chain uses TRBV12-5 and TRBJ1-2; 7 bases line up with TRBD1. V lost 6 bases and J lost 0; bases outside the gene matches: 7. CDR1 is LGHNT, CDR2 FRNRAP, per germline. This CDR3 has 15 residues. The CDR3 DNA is TGTGCTAGTGGCAAAAGGGACAGTGCTAACTATGGCTACACCTTC. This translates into CASGKRDSANYGYTF.

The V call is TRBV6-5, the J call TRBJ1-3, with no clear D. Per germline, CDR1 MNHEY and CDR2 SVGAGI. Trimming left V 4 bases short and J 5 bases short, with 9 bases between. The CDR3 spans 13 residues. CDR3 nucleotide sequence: TGTGCCAGCAGTTTGAGCGACCGAAACACCATATATTTT. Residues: CASSLSDRNTIYF.

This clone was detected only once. In DNA form, the CDR3 reads TGTGCCAGCGCAGAGGCCGGGACAGGAGATCAAGAGACCCAGTACTTC. It translates to CASAEAGTGDQETQYF. V gene TRBV28 combines with J gene TRBJ2-5; 8 nucleotides align to TRBD1. The CDR3 is made up of 16 amino acids. CDR1 and CDR2 (germline): MDHEN, SYDVKM. V gave up 8 bases and J gave up 2 bases; unmatched junction bases: 13.